These 24 T cell receptor beta chains were all obtained from the same sample, sequenced in a study of Tregs in tolerant kidney transplant recipients. Sequenced by immunoSEQ multiplex PCR; TCRdb stores in-frame clones only, minus some. The sample consists of roughly 64,000 clones, approximately 87% of them appearing once. Recipients received nonmyeloablative bone marrow transplants from related graft donors, with transient mixed chimerism. The source was CD4+ T cells from blood (PBMCs), collected 6 months after the transplant. The receptors shown here come from a human patient who received a combined kidney and bone marrow transplant. The graft donor may have given rise to some T cells.

The V call is TRBV11-3, the J call TRBJ2-1; 10 positions agree with TRBD1. The CDR3 loop spans 15 amino acids. V was pared by 3 bases and J by 4 bases, with 3 bases of the junction left unmatched. The V gene's germline CDR1 is SGHNT and CDR2 YENEEA. CDR3 amino acids: CASSLTGGAYNEQFF. The CDR3 DNA follows: TGTGCCAGCAGCTTGACAGGGGGCGCATACAATGAGCAGTTCTTC.

The V gene is TRBV20-1, the J gene TRBJ2-1; D call uncertain. CDR1 DFQATT and CDR2 SNEGSKA come from the germline V gene (reference sequence). The CDR3 length is 10 residues. With 7 bases removed from V and 4 bases from J, the gap between germline ends came to 5 bases. The CDR3 region is CSVQYNEQFF. CDR3 sequence (DNA): TGCAGTGTACAGTACAATGAGCAGTTCTTC.

The J gene is TRBJ1-2, the V gene TRBV6-1, with 7 bases that match TRBD1. Germline CDR1 is MNHNS and CDR2 is SASEGT. Germline trimming cut 6 bases from V and 4 bases from J; bases unmatched to any gene: 5. The CDR3 totals 13 residues. The CDR3 region is CASRGYRGYGYTF. Written as DNA, the CDR3 is TGTGCCAGCAGGGGGTACAGGGGCTATGGCTACACCTTC.

The chain combines TRBV5-1 with TRBJ2-2; D possibly corresponds to TRBD1 (6 bases). The V gene lost 0 bases and the J gene lost 7 bases, with 13 bases spanning the gap. In germline, CDR1 is SGHRS, CDR2 YFSETQ. CDR3 length equals 15 residues. Written as DNA, the CDR3 is TGCGCCAGCAGCTTGGACGCAGGGGTGGACGGGGAGCTGTTTTTT. It specifies CASSLDAGVDGELFF.

This clone was found a few times. The chain carries TRBV7-6 and TRBJ1-3, with D unresolved. The CDR3 runs to 13 residues. Germline CDR1 is SGHVS and CDR2 is FNYEAQ. The V gene lost 5 bases and the J gene lost 0 bases, with 5 bases spanning the gap. The CDR3 sequence is CASSALSGNTIYF. CDR3 sequence (DNA): TGTGCCAGCAGCGCACTCTCTGGAAACACCATATATTTT.

The gene calls are TRBV6-5 and TRBJ1-2; 10 bases are shared with TRBD1. The CDR3 is 14 residues long. Unmatched junction bases numbered 2, after V lost 0 bases and J lost 7 bases. In germline, CDR1 is MNHEY, CDR2 SVGAGI. CDR3 bases: TGTGCCAGCAGTTACTCTCGGACAGGGGGTGGCTACACCTTC. Translating gives CASSYSRTGGGYTF.

This chain links TRBV18 with TRBJ1-2; D may be TRBD1 (6 bases). This CDR3 is 14 amino acids long. Trimming removed 5 bases from V and 4 bases from J, with 14 bases in between. CDR1 is KGHSH, CDR2 LQKENI, per germline. CDR3 region: CASSEGDTAYGYTF. The CDR3 coding sequence is TGTGCCAGCTCAGAAGGGGACACCGCCTATGGCTACACCTTC.

V is TRBV7-9 and J is TRBJ2-1; 9 positions match TRBD2. Germline values: CDR1 SEHNR, CDR2 FQNEAQ (reference sequence). Trimming took 4 bases from V and 2 from J; bases not matched to a gene: 6. The CDR3 consists of 16 residues. Here the CDR3 reads CASSSASGKAYNEQFF. In nucleotides, the CDR3 is TGTGCCAGCAGCTCAGCTAGCGGGAAGGCCTACAATGAGCAGTTCTTC.

V is TRBV5-1 and J is TRBJ2-5; TRBD1 matches at 7 bases. CDR3 length: 14 residues. The germline gives CDR1 SGHRS, CDR2 YFSETQ. The trim removed 4 bases at V and 4 bases at J, leaving 7 bases unmatched. Written as DNA, the CDR3 is TGCGCCAGCAGCGGAACAGGGGCCTCAGAGACCCAGTACTTC. Translation: CASSGTGASETQYF.

This chain's CDR3 is CASSRVSSGNTIYF. Here the CDR3 DNA reads TGTGCCAGCAGCAGAGTCTCCTCTGGAAACACCATATATTTT. The gene calls are TRBV11-3 and TRBJ1-3; no clear D. V was clipped by 5 bases and J by 0 bases, with 8 bases between them. Germline CDR1 is SGHNT and CDR2 is YENEEA. There are 14 residues in the CDR3.

As concerns this clone: The germline gene is not matched at one end of the junction; a read error may be the cause. This CDR3 is also generated by other DNA sequences in the sample. The chain joins TRBV5-1 to TRBJ1-6, with 7 nucleotides matching TRBD1. The CDR3 is 16 amino acids. Germline CDR1 SGHRS, CDR2 YFSETQ. CDR3 bases: TGCGCCAGCAGCTTTGGAGGGGGCCTTGGGAATTCCCCCCTCCACTTT. Its translation: CASSFGGGLGNSPLHF.

J is TRBJ2-1 and V is TRBV11-3; unclear D gene. Trimming pared 1 base from V and 0 bases from J, leaving 7 bases between. The CDR3 spans 15 residues. Germline assignment: CDR1 SGHNT and CDR2 YENEEA. The CDR3 loop is CASSLGRSSYNEQFF. In DNA form, the CDR3 reads TGTGCCAGCAGCTTAGGTCGCAGCTCCTACAATGAGCAGTTCTTC. The entire variable domain, with the rest obtained from reference TRBV11-3 and TRBJ2-1, is as follows: EAGVVQSPRYKIIEKKQPVAFWCNPISGHNTLYWYLQNLGQGPELLIRYENEEAVDDSQLPKDRFSAERLKGVDSTLKIQPAELGDSAVYLCASSLGRSSYNEQFFGPGTRLTVL.

The rearrangement uses TRBV29-1 and TRBJ2-5, with D possibly being TRBD2 (6 bases). V gave up 3 bases and J gave up 4 bases, with 18 bases separating them. Germline V CDR1 and CDR2: SQVTM, ANQGSEA. CDR3 length: 15 residues. DNA for the CDR3: TGCAGCGTTGACCCGGGACTCAGTCAATTAGAGACCCAGTACTTC. Its translation: CSVDPGLSQLETQYF. Full variable domain (outside the CDR3, taken from reference TRBV29-1 and TRBJ2-5): SAVISQKPSRDICQRGTSLTIQCQVDSQVTMMFWYRQQPGQSLTLIATANQGSEATYESGFVIDKFPISRPNLTFSTLTVSNMSPEDSSIYLCSVDPGLSQLETQYFGPGTRLLVL.

This rearrangement joins TRBV5-4 to TRBJ2-5; the D gene is possibly TRBD1 (6 bases). Looked up from germline, CDR1 is SGHNT and CDR2 is YYREEE (reference sequence). The V gene lost 3 bases and the J gene lost 6 bases, with 15 bases spanning the gap. This CDR3 region has 14 residues. CDR3 sequence reads: CASSSEGDWKTQYF. The DNA of the CDR3 is TGTGCCAGCAGCTCCGAGGGGGATTGGAAGACCCAGTACTTC. Full variable domain (missing parts from reference TRBV5-4 and TRBJ2-5): ETGVTQSPTHLIKTRGQQVTLRCSSQSGHNTVSWYQQALGQGPQFIFQYYREEENGRGNFPPRFSGLQFPNYSSELNVNALELDDSALYLCASSSEGDWKTQYFGPGTRLLVL.

J is TRBJ1-4 and V is TRBV7-2, with D tentatively TRBD1 (6 bases). This CDR3 region has 14 residues. Germline V gene lookup returns CDR1 SGHTA and CDR2 FQGNSA. V lost 3 bases and J 7 bases, leaving 12 bases between the germline ends. CDR3 loop: CASSFSPGAEKLFF. The CDR3 nucleotides read TGTGCCAGCAGCTTCTCACCAGGGGCTGAAAAACTGTTTTTT.

The gene calls are TRBV19 and TRBJ1-2; TRBD1 matches at 11 bases. CDR1 is LNHDA and CDR2 is SQIVND in the germline V gene (reference sequence). This CDR3 region has 16 residues. V gave up 3 bases and J gave up 4 bases; unmatched junction bases: 7. The CDR3 protein is CASSILPGTGGYGYTF. The CDR3 nucleotides are TGTGCCAGTAGTATTCTCCCCGGGACAGGGGGCTATGGCTACACCTTC.

The chain joins TRBV10-3 to TRBJ2-7, with a possible D match to TRBD2 (5 bases). The CDR3 is made up of 12 amino acids. Germline-derived CDR1 and CDR2 are ENHRY and SYGVKD. Trimming removed 3 bases from V and 4 bases from J, with 7 bases in between. For the CDR3, the DNA is TGTGCCATCAGTGAACCGGGGTACGAGCAGTACTTC. It encodes CAISEPGYEQYF.

The V call is TRBV15, the J call TRBJ1-6; 11 nucleotides match TRBD1. The CDR3 consists of 17 residues. Germline CDR1 and CDR2: LNHNV and YYDKDF (reference sequence). V was pared by 1 base and J by 5 bases, with 4 bases of the junction left unmatched. This CDR3 reads CATSRGPGQGDNSPLHF. The CDR3 nucleotides are TGTGCCACCAGCAGAGGGCCGGGACAGGGGGATAATTCACCCCTCCACTTT.

On this clone: This sample includes further DNA sequences coding for the same CDR3. The chain uses TRBV18 and TRBJ2-5, with D uncertain. The V end was cut by 3 bases, the J end by 2 bases, with 7 bases between. CDR3 length: 13 residues. The germline V gene has CDR1 KGHSH and CDR2 LQKENI. In DNA, the CDR3 is TGTGCCAGCTCACCCCCTTCTCAAGAGACCCAGTACTTC. Protein: CASSPPSQETQYF.

The V gene is TRBV30, the J gene TRBJ1-1; TRBD1 agrees at 7 bases. V shed 2 bases, J shed 5 bases, and the junction held 5 bases outside the gene matches. From germline, CDR1 is GTSNPN and CDR2 SVGIG (reference sequence). CDR3 length: 13 residues. The CDR3 nucleotides read TGTGCCTGGAGTATCGACAGGGATACTGAAGCTTTCTTT. Protein sequence: CAWSIDRDTEAFF. Together with reference TRBV30 and TRBJ1-1, the CDR3 gives the full variable domain: SQTIHQWPATLVQPVGSPLSLECTVEGTSNPNLYWYRQAAGRGLQLLFYSVGIGQISSEVPQNLSASRPQDRQFILSSKKLLLSDSGFYLCAWSIDRDTEAFFGQGTRLTVV.

The rearrangement joins TRBV18 to TRBJ2-7, with TRBD1 matching 10 bases. This CDR3 is 15 amino acids long. Trimming cost V 0 bases and J 8 bases; bases outside gene matches: 7. Germline V gene sequence: CDR1 KGHSH, CDR2 LQKENI. CDR3 sequence: CASSPPGQGLNKQYF. The CDR3 DNA follows: TGTGCCAGCTCACCACCGGGACAGGGGTTAAACAAGCAGTACTTC.

The chain couples TRBV6-5 to TRBJ2-3; tentatively, D is TRBD2 (5 bases). This CDR3 has 13 residues. Germline lookup yields CDR1 MNHEY and CDR2 SVGAGI. V was pared by 5 bases and J by 6 bases, with 12 bases between. CDR3: CASSRTTSDTQYF. The CDR3 region has the DNA TGTGCCAGCAGTCGGACCACTAGTGATACGCAGTATTTT.

This chain joins TRBV5-4 and TRBJ1-2; 7 nucleotides agree with TRBD1. The V gene end was trimmed by 0 bases and the J gene end by 3 bases; junction bases not matched to a gene: 2. CDR1 and CDR2 from the germline V gene are SGHNT and YYREEE (reference sequence). The CDR3 is 14 residues long. CDR3 DNA sequence: TGTGCCAGCAGCTTGGACGGGACAGACTATGGCTACACCTTC. This translates into CASSLDGTDYGYTF. The full variable domain, its missing parts supplied by reference TRBV5-4 and TRBJ1-2, is ETGVTQSPTHLIKTRGQQVTLRCSSQSGHNTVSWYQQALGQGPQFIFQYYREEENGRGNFPPRFSGLQFPNYSSELNVNALELDDSALYLCASSLDGTDYGYTFGSGTRLTVV.

The rearrangement uses TRBV6-7 and TRBJ2-1; tentatively, D is TRBD2 (5 bases). TRBV6-7 falls under the ORF class, with uncertain function. The ends were cut back, 0 bases at V and 0 bases at J, with 15 bases in the middle. CDR3 length: 18 residues. The CDR3 loop reads CASSYSQVLGSSYNEQFF. In nucleotides, the CDR3 is TGTGCCAGCAGTTACTCCCAGGTGCTGGGGAGCTCCTACAATGAGCAGTTCTTC.